This entry describes one T cell receptor (beta chain). As yet, its antigen is unknown. These data originate in a study of spatial heterogeneity in lung cancer. Whole-study context: Alpha-chain sequences were consistently detected less often than beta-chain sequences. In tumor regions, TCR transcript counts tracked strongly with a T cell module score from matched bulk RNA-seq. Combinations of a unique TCR and a UMI were tallied in raw reads, and on average each appeared more than ten times.

Findings and limits, study-wide: Tumors with more nonsynonymous mutations had more expanded intratumoral alpha and beta TCRs.

V was pared by 6 bases and J by 3 bases, with 16 bases between. Germline V gene data show CDR1 as SGHRS and CDR2 as YFSETQ. The CDR3 is 15 residues long. TCRdb recomputed calls from the 5' RACE reads with MiXCR, one row per CDR3 protein. The sample comprises more than 4,000 distinct CDR3 sequences, less than 9.5% of which are singletons, and roughly 44% rests with the top ten. Time point specified: sample taken at primary tumor resection. Whole RNA obtained from tumor, nontumor lung or frozen PBMC underwent sequencing without sorting. The starting material was lung tumor tissue, obtained at surgery. The chain uses TRBV5-1 and TRBJ1-3; D ambiguous. This TCR derives from a male donor with early-stage non-small cell lung cancer. The chain's CDR3 is CASTDGPGGGNTIYF. CDR3 bases: TGCGCCAGCACCGACGGGCCGGGCGGTGGAAACACCATATATTTT.